The 21 T cell receptor beta chains given below trace back to one sample, sequenced in a study of cytotoxic CD8 clonotypes in ibrutinib-treated CLL. Clones were sequenced by immunoSEQ multiplex PCR, and TCRdb holds only the in-frame ones, with some missing. Of fewer than 50,000 clones listed, 65% to 70% are singletons. The sequencing here drew on PBMCs, taken after 24 months of ibrutinib treatment. Source of these receptors: a human donor with chronic lymphocytic leukemia.

In this sample, this clone turned up a few times. The rearrangement uses TRBV2 and TRBJ1-6; unclear D gene. The CDR3 length is 12 residues. Germline CDR1 is SNHLY and CDR2 is FYNNEI. The V end was cut by 8 bases, the J end by 7 bases, with 9 bases between. In DNA form, the CDR3 reads TGTGCCAGCGGCGACGGGAATTCACCCCTCCACTTT. It specifies CASGDGNSPLHF.

V and J are TRBV5-1 and TRBJ1-1, with D uncertain. In germline, CDR1 is SGHRS, CDR2 YFSETQ. The CDR3 is 17 residues long. V gave up 4 bases and J gave up 1 base, with 20 bases separating them. The CDR3, as DNA: TGCGCCAGCAGCCCCCGACCCGGGGTAGGGCCGAACACTGAAGCTTTCTTT. Its translation is CASSPRPGVGPNTEAFF.

The gene calls are TRBV6-1 and TRBJ1-3, with D possibly matching TRBD1 (5 bases). V was clipped by 4 bases and J by 0 bases, with 19 bases between them. The CDR3 contains 18 residues. CDR1 MNHNS and CDR2 SASEGT come from the germline V gene. In DNA form, the CDR3 reads TGTGCCAGCAGTGCCCTAGCCCGGACAAGCTTCTCTGGAAACACCATATATTTT. The encoded protein is CASSALARTSFSGNTIYF.

This chain connects TRBV7-3 to TRBJ2-2, with 8 positions matching TRBD1. CDR3 length: 15 amino acids. V shed 5 bases, J shed 4 bases, and the junction held 6 bases outside the gene matches. In germline, CDR1 is SGHTA, CDR2 FQGTGA. The CDR3 region has the DNA TGTGCCAGCAGCCCAGAGGGACAGGCCACCGGGGAGCTGTTTTTT. It specifies CASSPEGQATGELFF.

The chain couples TRBV2 to TRBJ1-2; D unclear. This CDR3 has 17 residues. Germline V gives CDR1 SNHLY, CDR2 FYNNEI. The V end lost 1 base, the J end lost 0 bases, and 15 bases lay between the germline ends. CDR3 sequence (DNA): TGTGCCAGCAGTGAAGGTCCCGACCGGCCCGCTAACTATGGCTACACCTTC. Translated, it gives CASSEGPDRPANYGYTF.

The chain joins TRBV28 to TRBJ2-1, with 9 nucleotides matching TRBD1. The CDR3 is 12 residues long. Germline CDR1 MDHEN, CDR2 SYDVKM. The ends lost 11 bases at V and 8 bases at J; junction bases unmatched: 7. This chain's CDR3 is CAPRDRAYEQFF. CDR3 in DNA: TGTGCCCCCCGGGACAGGGCGTATGAGCAGTTCTTC.

The V and J genes are TRBV18 and TRBJ1-5; 7 nucleotides match TRBD1. CDR1 is KGHSH, CDR2 LQKENI, per germline. CDR3 length: 15 residues. After removal of 3 bases from V and 0 bases from J, the junction contained 2 bases not matched to a gene. DNA of the CDR3: TGTGCCAGCTCACCGGGACAGTATAGCAATCAGCCCCAGCATTTT. It translates to CASSPGQYSNQPQHF.

The rearrangement links TRBV29-1 to TRBJ2-7; the D is unclear. The germline V and J ends were trimmed by 6 bases and 5 bases, with 14 bases remaining between them. The CDR3 totals 12 residues. Germline V gene sequence: CDR1 SQVTM, CDR2 ANQGSEA. The CDR3 region is CSVQPGIDEQYF. The CDR3 DNA is TGCAGCGTGCAGCCGGGTATCGACGAGCAGTACTTC.

V and J are TRBV4-1 and TRBJ2-5; TRBD1 agrees at 7 bases. The CDR3 sequence is 17 residues long. V shed 0 bases and J 1 base; nucleotides not matched to a gene: 8. Germline lookup yields CDR1 MGHRA and CDR2 YSYEKL. Here the CDR3 DNA reads TGCGCCAGCAGCCAAGAAGCTGCAGGGGGTTTCCAAGAGACCCAGTACTTC. It is translated as CASSQEAAGGFQETQYF.

For this clone: Other DNA sequences in this sample translate to the same CDR3. The CDR3 spells CASSEEGAYSPLHF. The DNA of the CDR3 is TGTGCCAGCAGTGAGGAGGGTGCCTATTCACCCCTCCACTTT. This chain connects TRBV6-1 to TRBJ1-6; D is unclear. The CDR3 is made up of 14 amino acids. Germline-derived CDR1 and CDR2 are MNHNS and SASEGT. Trimming pared 3 bases from V and 8 bases from J, leaving 11 bases between.

This chain uses TRBV29-1 with TRBJ2-3; TRBD1 agrees at 8 bases. The CDR3 has 16 residues. The germline gives CDR1 SQVTM, CDR2 ANQGSEA. With V trimmed by 2 bases and J by 5 bases, 12 bases remained unmatched. Here the CDR3 reads CSVETPGGNIRDTQYF. The CDR3 DNA reads as TGCAGCGTTGAAACCCCAGGGGGCAATATCAGAGATACGCAGTATTTT.

This clone was recorded a few times. This sequence joins TRBV9 and TRBJ1-1; TRBD1 is a possible D gene (6 bases). Germline loops: CDR1 SGDLS, CDR2 YYNGEE. V shed 3 bases and J shed 0 bases, with 6 bases lying between them. CDR3 length: 13 amino acids. The CDR3 is CASSEGVNTEAFF. CDR3 coding DNA: TGTGCCAGCAGCGAGGGGGTGAACACTGAAGCTTTCTTT.

The V and J genes are TRBV5-1 and TRBJ2-7, with D perhaps matching TRBD1 (6 bases). The CDR3 loop spans 15 amino acids. Per germline, CDR1 SGHRS and CDR2 YFSETQ. The V gene lost 0 bases and the J gene lost 5 bases, with 15 bases spanning the gap. The CDR3: CASSLEGQGLNEQYF. The CDR3 nucleotides read TGCGCCAGCAGCTTGGAGGGGCAGGGGTTGAACGAGCAGTACTTC.

The V call is TRBV30, the J call TRBJ2-7; D assignment may be TRBD1 or TRBD2 (5 bases each). Per germline, CDR1 GTSNPN and CDR2 SVGIG (reference sequence). This CDR3 has 16 amino acids. Trimming took off 0 bases at V and 6 bases at J, with 21 bases between the two ends. The CDR3 bases are TGTGCCTGGAGTGTACAACGGGGCGGGCTCGAGGGCGAGCAGTACTTC. Protein: CAWSVQRGGLEGEQYF.

The J gene is TRBJ1-4, the V gene TRBV5-1, with D uncertain. V shed 2 bases and J shed 0 bases, with 5 bases lying between them. The V gene's germline CDR1 is SGHRS and CDR2 YFSETQ. The CDR3 consists of 14 residues. CDR3 protein: CASSFHATNEKLFF. The CDR3 DNA reads TGCGCCAGCAGCTTTCATGCAACTAATGAAAAACTGTTTTTT.

The DNA of the CDR3 is TGTGCCAGCAAGGGGACTCTGAACACTGAAGCTTTCTTT. Protein sequence: CASKGTLNTEAFF. The chain couples TRBV2 to TRBJ1-1, with D possibly matching TRBD1 (5 bases). Deletions cut 7 bases from V and 0 bases from J, with 9 bases between. Germline loops: CDR1 SNHLY, CDR2 FYNNEI. The length of the CDR3 is 13 residues. The complete variable domain, with remaining parts taken from reference TRBV2 and TRBJ1-1, reads EPEVTQTPSHQVTQMGQEVILRCVPISNHLYFYWYRQILGQKVEFLVSFYNNEISEKSEIFDDQFSVERPDGSNFTLKIRSTKLEDSAMYFCASKGTLNTEAFFGQGTRLTVV.

This chain uses TRBV4-2 with TRBJ1-3; D gene unclear. Trimming took 2 bases from V and 0 from J, leaving 8 bases between them. The CDR3 extends over 15 amino acids. Germline-derived CDR1 and CDR2 are LGHNA and YNFKEQ. The CDR3 DNA reads TGTGCCAGCAGCCAATCCGACCCCTCTGGAAACACCATATATTTT. Residues: CASSQSDPSGNTIYF.

J is TRBJ1-3 and V is TRBV28; weak D call: TRBD1 (6 bases). There are 17 residues in the CDR3. Trimming removed 3 bases at V and 2 bases at J, with 17 bases between. Germline CDR1 MDHEN, CDR2 SYDVKM. Here the CDR3 DNA reads TGTGCCAGCAGTTTGGGGGGGGCGCCAAGGGCTGGAAACACCATATATTTT. Its translation: CASSLGGAPRAGNTIYF.

V and J are TRBV11-2 and TRBJ2-3, with D unclear. The V gene lost 1 base and the J gene lost 3 bases, with 14 bases spanning the gap. The germline V gene has CDR1 SGHAT and CDR2 FQNNGV. The CDR3 has 16 residues. The CDR3 sequence: CASSLAPTRWTDTQYF. The DNA of the CDR3 is TGTGCCAGCAGCTTAGCACCCACCCGGTGGACAGATACGCAGTATTTT.

This clone was counted only a few times. This rearrangement joins TRBV4-1 to TRBJ2-7; maybe TRBD1 (7 bases). Trimming stripped 5 bases from V and 6 bases from J, with 14 bases between. This CDR3 contains 13 residues. Germline V gene sequence: CDR1 MGHRA, CDR2 YSYEKL. The CDR3 reads CASSSIQGGEQYF. The CDR3 DNA reads TGCGCCAGCAGCTCTATTCAGGGGGGCGAGCAGTACTTC.

The chain employs TRBV2 and TRBJ2-5; D gene uncertain. The V end was cut by 7 bases, the J end by 5 bases, with 23 bases between. The length of the CDR3 is 16 residues. In germline, CDR1 is SNHLY, CDR2 FYNNEI. The CDR3 DNA reads as TGTGCCAGCACCGGAGTCCCGCCGCAGGCACAGGAGACCCAGTACTTC. Encoded protein: CASTGVPPQAQETQYF. Full variable domain (missing parts from reference TRBV2 and TRBJ2-5): EPEVTQTPSHQVTQMGQEVILRCVPISNHLYFYWYRQILGQKVEFLVSFYNNEISEKSEIFDDQFSVERPDGSNFTLKIRSTKLEDSAMYFCASTGVPPQAQETQYFGPGTRLLVL.